The 3 T cell receptor beta chains presented below share a single source sample, sequenced in a study of blood T cell repertoires in COVID-19. The repertoire was sequenced with immunoSEQ multiplex PCR; TCRdb's copy has only in-frame clones and lacks some. The sample consists of more than 80,000 clones, 87% of them appearing once. Material for sequencing was peripheral blood. The receptors here all came from a woman aged 55-69 years with COVID-19, enrolled during active disease.

The chain is built from TRBV5-1 and TRBJ2-7; possible D gene TRBD2, 6 bases. The CDR3 consists of 16 residues. Trimming removed 1 base from V and 3 bases from J, with 17 bases in between. CDR1 and CDR2 from the germline V gene are SGHRS and YFSETQ. CDR3 nucleotide sequence: TGCGCCAGCAGCTTGAGTTTGGGTGGAGGGGTCTACGAGCAGTACTTC. It encodes CASSLSLGGGVYEQYF.

The gene calls are TRBV27 and TRBJ2-7, with D tentatively TRBD2 (7 bases). The CDR3 has 16 residues. CDR1 is MNHEY, CDR2 SMNVEV, per germline (reference sequence). V was pared by 6 bases and J by 4 bases, with 22 bases between. CDR3: CASRGLTGRVIYEQYF. CDR3 nucleotide sequence: TGTGCCAGCAGAGGGCTAACAGGGAGGGTGATATACGAGCAGTACTTC.

The chain uses TRBV11-3 and TRBJ2-7; tentative D call: TRBD1 (6 bases). CDR3 length: 14 residues. Trimming shortened V by 3 bases and J by 6 bases, and 15 bases separated the two germline ends. The germline CDR1 and CDR2 sequences are SGHNT and YENEEA. The CDR3 DNA sequence: TGTGCCAGCAGCTTCTCGACAGGATCGGGCGAGCAGTACTTC. Its translation is CASSFSTGSGEQYF.